Sequencing of this T cell receptor (beta chain) was carried out in a study of cytotoxic CD8 clonotypes in ibrutinib-treated CLL (dated by TCRdb to the early 2020s). With regard to the full study: The cohort had 11 relapsed/refractory and approximately 15 treatment-naive patients; 17 to 18 were IGHV unmutated. Response samples were obtained after a median of approximately 12 months of treatment, with a range of roughly 6 to 40 months. Samples averaged about 260,000 productive templates and around 91,000 productive rearrangements. Of the roughly 90 participants in the trial, 25 to 30 had longitudinal samples available. Every sample from remission and from progressive disease was obtained while the patients were still on ibrutinib. Responses were partial in roughly 25 patients and complete in 2; after median around 66 months follow-up, about 14 stayed in remission and some twelve progressed. Cryopreserved peripheral blood mononuclear cells were obtained prior to treatment, at the time of response, and at either disease progression or sustained remission. The study at large found these results: Lymph node repertoires were not examined, and the timing of sampling was not matched between patients in sustained remission and those whose disease progressed. An increase in clonality was observed at ibrutinib response, with clonality remaining stable during sustained remission and falling back toward baseline at progression. Public clonotypes were rare and either shrank or stayed stable during treatment, and the rise in clonality at ibrutinib response reflected expansion of private clonotypes. Baseline clonality was found to be higher than that of age-matched healthy donors and was strongly correlated with circulating CD8+ T-cell counts.

At the junction V is shortened by 5 bases and J by 6 bases; bases outside the gene matches: 6. CDR1 and CDR2 are drawn from the germline V gene: MNHEY, SVGAGI. The cysteine opens and the phenylalanine closes a CDR3 of 14 amino acids. The only DNA kept is the CDR3, 42 bases in frame from the first base. The time point label of this sample denotes: about a year on ibrutinib. For TCR beta library preparation, roughly 2 micrograms of genomic DNA were extracted from the cryopreserved PBMCs. Longitudinal blood samples from CLL patients on ibrutinib monotherapy were analyzed using high-throughput TCR beta sequencing. The patients were enrolled in a single-center, open-label phase 2 trial of ibrutinib monotherapy. With regard to this clone: It lacks a known antigen. Per-base quality was not reported, and no clone a single base away is much larger than it.

On a MiSeq, deep resolution sequencing aimed for a depth between 1 in 1 million and 1 in 200,000 T cells, with each clonotype covered 10x on average. The immunoSEQ hsTCRB Kit was used to generate TCR beta libraries. Under the source paper's analysis protocol: Data were analyzed with ImmunoSEQ Data Assistant and ImmunoSEQ Analyzer, with V, D and J genes assigned per IMGT definitions. Clonality, which ranges from 0 to 1, was calculated by subtracting the normalized Shannon entropy of productive rearrangement frequencies from one. Only overrepresented clonotypes making up at least 0.05% of the repertoire of each patient were included in the public clonotype analysis. Repertoires from some 14 age-matched healthy donors in immuneACCESS were used as clonality controls. TCRdb retrieved this table from immuneACCESS and kept in-frame rearrangements only. Not all clones are present; in checked studies, unresolved V genes account for under half, and no reason is known for the remainder. D and trimming come from the DNA, and the V and J calls and clone size come from that table. In this sample the table shows some 130,000 clones, approximately 90% of which occur a single time. Approximately 11% of the sample goes to the ten largest clones.

This clonotype originated in a human donor with chronic lymphocytic leukemia. The sequence is built from TRBV6-5 and TRBJ1-5; 8 bases in the middle match TRBD1. Sequenced here: PBMCs, sampled after 12 months of ibrutinib treatment. The DNA sequence follows: TGTGCCAGCAGTCCAAACAGGGGGTCTCAGCCCCAGCATTTT. Its protein is CASSPNRGSQPQHF.